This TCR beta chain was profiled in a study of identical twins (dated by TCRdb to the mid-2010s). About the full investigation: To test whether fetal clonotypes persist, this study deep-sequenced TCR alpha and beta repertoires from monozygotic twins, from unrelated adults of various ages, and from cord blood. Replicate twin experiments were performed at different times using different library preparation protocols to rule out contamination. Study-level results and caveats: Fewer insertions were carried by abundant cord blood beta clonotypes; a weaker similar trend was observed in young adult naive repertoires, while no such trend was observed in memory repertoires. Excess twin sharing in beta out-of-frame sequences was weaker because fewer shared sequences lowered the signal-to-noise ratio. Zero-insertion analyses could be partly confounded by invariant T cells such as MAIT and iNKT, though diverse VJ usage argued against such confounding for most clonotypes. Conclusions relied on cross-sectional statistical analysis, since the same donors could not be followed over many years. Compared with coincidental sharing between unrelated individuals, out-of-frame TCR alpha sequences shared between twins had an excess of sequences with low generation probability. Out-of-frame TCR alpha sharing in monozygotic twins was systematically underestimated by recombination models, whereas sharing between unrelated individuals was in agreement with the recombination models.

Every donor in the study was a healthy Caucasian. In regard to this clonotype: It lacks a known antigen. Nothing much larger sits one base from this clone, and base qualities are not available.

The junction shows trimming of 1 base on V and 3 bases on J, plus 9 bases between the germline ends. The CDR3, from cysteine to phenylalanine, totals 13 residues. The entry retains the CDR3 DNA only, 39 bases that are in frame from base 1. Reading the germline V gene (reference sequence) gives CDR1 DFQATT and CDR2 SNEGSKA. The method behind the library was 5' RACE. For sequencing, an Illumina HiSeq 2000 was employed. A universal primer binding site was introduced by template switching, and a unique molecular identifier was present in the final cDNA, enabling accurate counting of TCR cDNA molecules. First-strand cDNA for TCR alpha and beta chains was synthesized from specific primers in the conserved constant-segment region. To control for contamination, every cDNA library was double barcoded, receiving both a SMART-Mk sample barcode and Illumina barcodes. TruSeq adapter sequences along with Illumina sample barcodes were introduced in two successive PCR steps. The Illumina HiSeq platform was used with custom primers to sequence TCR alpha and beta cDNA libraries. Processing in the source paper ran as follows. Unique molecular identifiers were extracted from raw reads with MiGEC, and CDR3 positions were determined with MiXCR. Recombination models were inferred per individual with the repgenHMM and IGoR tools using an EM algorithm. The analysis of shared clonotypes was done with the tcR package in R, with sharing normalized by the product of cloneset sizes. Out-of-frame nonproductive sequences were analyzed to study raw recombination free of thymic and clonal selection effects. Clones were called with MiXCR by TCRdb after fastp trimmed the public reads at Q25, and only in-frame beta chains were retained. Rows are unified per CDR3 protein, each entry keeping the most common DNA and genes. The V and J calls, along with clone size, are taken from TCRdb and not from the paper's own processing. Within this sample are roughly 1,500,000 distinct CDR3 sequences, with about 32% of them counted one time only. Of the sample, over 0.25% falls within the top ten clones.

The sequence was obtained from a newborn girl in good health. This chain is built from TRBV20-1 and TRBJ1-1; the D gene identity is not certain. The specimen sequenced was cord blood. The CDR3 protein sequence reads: CSARAGRHTEAFF. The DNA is TGCAGTGCTAGAGCAGGAAGACACACTGAAGCTTTCTTT.